These T cell receptor beta chains were read from a single sample in a study of blood T cell repertoires in COVID-19. This table comes from immunoSEQ multiplex PCR, and its TCRdb copy is limited to in-frame clones, with some not included. Of approximately 120,000 clones in the sample, 74% are singletons; the top ten hold 6%. The sequenced material came from peripheral blood. These receptors were taken from a man at least 80 years old with COVID-19, enrolled during active disease. The CDR3 runs from the conserved cysteine through the conserved F or W. The order of the fields is clone size, V gene, J gene, D gene, CDR3 protein, CDR3 DNA. A D gene is named only where the DNA matches it firmly. The size entry is marked missing in some rows and otherwise reads once, few, many or a size class.

.,TRBV2,TRBJ2-7,.,CASSVNEGDGEQYF,TGTGCCAGCAGTGTTAACGAGGGGGACGGCGAGCAGTACTTC
.,TRBV2,TRBJ2-5,TRBD1,CASSGGGKETQYF,TGTGCCAGCAGTGGAGGGGGCAAAGAGACCCAGTACTTC
.,TRBV7-3,TRBJ2-5,TRBD1,CASSPRQGATWETQYF,TGTGCCAGCAGCCCTCGACAGGGGGCAACCTGGGAGACCCAGTACTTC
.,TRBV13,TRBJ2-7,TRBD1,CASSPGTGAYEQYF,TGTGCCAGCAGCCCCGGGACAGGGGCGTACGAGCAGTACTTC
.,TRBV28,TRBJ1-5,.,CASRGWGGRDNQPQHF,TGTGCCAGCAGGGGATGGGGGGGGAGAGACAATCAGCCCCAGCATTTT
.,TRBV7-8,TRBJ2-7,TRBD2,CASSLDIAGLAGISRVYEQYF,TGTGCCAGCAGCTTAGACATCGCAGGACTAGCGGGAATATCGCGAGTGTACGAGCAGTACTTC
.,TRBV27,TRBJ2-3,TRBD2,CASQRLLAGATDTQYF,TGTGCCAGCCAACGCCTACTAGCGGGAGCCACAGATACGCAGTATTTT
.,TRBV19,TRBJ2-3,TRBD2,CASSTSGRRDTQYF,TGTGCCAGTAGTACAAGCGGGAGAAGAGATACGCAGTATTTT
.,TRBV4-1,TRBJ2-1,.,CASSQLGGTRREQFF,TGCGCCAGCAGCCAACTAGGGGGTACTAGACGCGAGCAGTTCTTC
.,TRBV7-9,TRBJ1-6,TRBD1,CASSDSRQGNSPLHF,TGTGCCAGCAGCGATTCCAGACAGGGTAATTCACCCCTCCACTTT
once,TRBV28,TRBJ1-1,TRBD1,CASSLTGDVSTEAFF,TGTGCCAGCAGTTTGACAGGGGATGTTAGCACTGAAGCTTTCTTT
.,TRBV30,TRBJ2-7,TRBD1,CASMGDSLYEQYF,TGTGCCTCTATGGGGGACAGCCTCTACGAGCAGTACTTC
.,TRBV10-2,TRBJ2-1,.,CASTGLGGNEQFF,TGCGCCAGCACGGGATTAGGGGGCAATGAGCAGTTCTTC
few,TRBV28,TRBJ2-3,.,CASTFGLSTDTQYF,TGTGCCAGCACCTTCGGTCTCAGCACAGATACGCAGTATTTT
few,TRBV6-6,TRBJ1-1,.,CASSFESGSEIF,TGTGCCAGCAGTTTCGAGTCGGGGTCAGAGATATTT
.,TRBV5-1,TRBJ1-1,.,CASSPDRPTEAFF,TGCGCCAGCAGCCCTGACAGGCCCACTGAAGCTTTCTTT
.,TRBV28,TRBJ2-2,TRBD1,CASSTHRTGITGELFF,TGTGCCAGCAGTACCCACCGGACAGGGATAACCGGGGAGCTGTTTTTT
.,TRBV18,TRBJ1-2,.,CASSPPVAASNYGYTF,TGTGCCAGCTCACCACCGGTGGCAGCGTCTAACTATGGCTACACCTTC
.,TRBV28,TRBJ1-5,.,CASRTGQNSNQPQHF,TGTGCCAGCAGAACGGGACAAAATAGCAATCAGCCCCAGCATTTT
.,TRBV5-1,TRBJ2-1,TRBD2,CASSLGLAGGGEQFF,TGCGCCAGCAGCCTCGGACTAGCGGGAGGGGGTGAGCAGTTCTTC
.,TRBV7-8,TRBJ2-5,TRBD1,CASSPRTGQETQYF,TGTGCCAGCAGCCCAAGGACAGGTCAAGAGACCCAGTACTTC
.,TRBV6-5,TRBJ2-7,.,CASSLRESYEQYF,TGTGCCAGCAGCCTTCGGGAGTCCTACGAGCAGTACTTC
.,TRBV10-1,TRBJ1-6,.,CASSEKLRDRPQFPHVRNSPLHF,TGCGCCAGCAGTGAGAAACTAAGAGATCGCCCCCAGTTCCCCCACGTTAGGAATTCACCCCTCCACTTT